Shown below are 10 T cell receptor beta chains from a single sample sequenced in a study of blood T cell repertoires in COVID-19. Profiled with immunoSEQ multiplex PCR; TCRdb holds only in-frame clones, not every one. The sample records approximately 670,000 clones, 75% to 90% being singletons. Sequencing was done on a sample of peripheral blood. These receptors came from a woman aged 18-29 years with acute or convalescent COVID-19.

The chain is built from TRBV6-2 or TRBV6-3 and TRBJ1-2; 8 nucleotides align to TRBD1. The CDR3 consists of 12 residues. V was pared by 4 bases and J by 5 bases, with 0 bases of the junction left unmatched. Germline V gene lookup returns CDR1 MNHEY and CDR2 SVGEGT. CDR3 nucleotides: TGTGCCAGCAGTTGGACAGGGTATGGCTACACCTTC. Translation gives CASSWTGYGYTF.

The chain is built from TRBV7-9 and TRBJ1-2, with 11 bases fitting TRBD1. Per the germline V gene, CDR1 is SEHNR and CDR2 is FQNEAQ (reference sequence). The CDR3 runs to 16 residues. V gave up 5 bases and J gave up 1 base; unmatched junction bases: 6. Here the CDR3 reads CASSTWTGGGNYGYTF. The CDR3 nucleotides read TGTGCCAGCAGCACCTGGACAGGGGGCGGTAACTATGGCTACACCTTC.

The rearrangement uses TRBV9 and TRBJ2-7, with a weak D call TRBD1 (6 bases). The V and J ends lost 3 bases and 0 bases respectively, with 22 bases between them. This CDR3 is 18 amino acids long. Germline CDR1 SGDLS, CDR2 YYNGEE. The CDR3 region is CASSASWDTPTLSYEQYF. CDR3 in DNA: TGTGCCAGCAGCGCATCTTGGGACACCCCAACCCTCTCCTACGAGCAGTACTTC.

CDR3 sequence reads: CASTEGQGIGYTF. DNA for the CDR3: TGTGCCAGCACCGAGGGACAGGGGATCGGCTACACCTTC. This chain uses TRBV28 with TRBJ1-2, with 10 bases aligning to TRBD1. CDR3 length: 13 amino acids. Germline loops: CDR1 MDHEN, CDR2 SYDVKM. V gave up 7 bases and J gave up 8 bases; unmatched junction bases: 7.

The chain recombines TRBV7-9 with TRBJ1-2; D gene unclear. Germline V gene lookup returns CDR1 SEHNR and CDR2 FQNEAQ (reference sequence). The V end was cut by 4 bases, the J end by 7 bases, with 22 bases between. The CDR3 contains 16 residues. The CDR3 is CASSSAYSLPSLGYTF. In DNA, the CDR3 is TGTGCCAGCAGCTCTGCCTATTCCCTCCCTTCCCTTGGCTACACCTTC.

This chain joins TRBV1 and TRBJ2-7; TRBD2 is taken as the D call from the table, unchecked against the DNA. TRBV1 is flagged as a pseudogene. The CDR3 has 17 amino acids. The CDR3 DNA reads TGCACCAGCAGCACCGCGGGACTAGCGGGGGAGGTTGTGGAGCAGTACTTC. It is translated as CTSSTAGLAGEVVEQYF.

The CDR3 nucleotides read TGTGCCAGCAGCTTGGGACAGGTCTCTAACTATGGCTACACCTTC. This codes for CASSLGQVSNYGYTF. The J gene is TRBJ1-2, the V gene TRBV5-5; a possible D gene is TRBD1 (6 bases). The V gene's germline CDR1 is SGHKS and CDR2 YYEKEE (reference sequence). The CDR3 consists of 15 residues. The germline V and J ends were trimmed by 0 bases and 0 bases, with 9 bases remaining between them.

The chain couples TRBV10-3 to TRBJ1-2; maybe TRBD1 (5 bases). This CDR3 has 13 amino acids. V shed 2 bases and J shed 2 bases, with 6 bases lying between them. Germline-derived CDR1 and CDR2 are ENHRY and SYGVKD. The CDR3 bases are TGTGCCATCAGTGAGGACAGCAACTATGGCTACACCTTC. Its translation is CAISEDSNYGYTF.

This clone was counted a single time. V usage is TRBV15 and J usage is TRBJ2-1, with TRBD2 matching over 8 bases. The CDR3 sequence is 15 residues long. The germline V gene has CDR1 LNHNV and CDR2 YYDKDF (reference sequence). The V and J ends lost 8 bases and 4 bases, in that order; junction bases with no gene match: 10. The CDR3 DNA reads TGTGCCACCGGACCCGGGGGGGCATTTTACAATGAGCAGTTCTTC. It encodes CATGPGGAFYNEQFF.

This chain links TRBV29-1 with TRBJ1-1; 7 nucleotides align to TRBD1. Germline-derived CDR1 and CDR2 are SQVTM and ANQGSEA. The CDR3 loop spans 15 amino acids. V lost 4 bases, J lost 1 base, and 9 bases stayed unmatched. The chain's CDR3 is CSVAQGSVRNTEAFF. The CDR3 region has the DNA TGCAGCGTTGCACAGGGGTCGGTTAGGAACACTGAAGCTTTCTTT.